These 27 T cell receptor beta chains originate from one sample sequenced in a study of Ad26.COV2.S vaccination and SARS-CoV-2 variants. Sequencing used immunoSEQ multiplex PCR; TCRdb keeps in-frame clones, though not all of them. This table holds approximately 340,000 clones, approximately 85% found once. Treatment reported: about 20 received Ad26.COV2.S at low or high dose, single or two shots; five or six received placebo; per-sample allocation not given. The study sampled participants on day 63 after the first vaccine or placebo injection. Source: peripheral blood, taken in a trial of Ad26.COV2.S vaccine versus placebo. The receptors were sampled from a person aged 18-65 years who received the Ad26.COV2.S COVID-19 vaccine or a placebo.

The chain employs TRBV4-1 and TRBJ2-4; 12 nucleotides align to TRBD2. The CDR3 contains 19 residues. V shed 1 base and J 0 bases; nucleotides not matched to a gene: 7. The germline V gene has CDR1 MGHRA and CDR2 YSYEKL. CDR3 nucleotide sequence: TGCGCCAGCAGCCAAGGGACTAGCGGGATACTACCAGCCAAAAACATTCAGTACTTC. Translating it yields CASSQGTSGILPAKNIQYF.

In regard to this clone: Distinct nucleotide sequences in the sample also encode this CDR3. The rearrangement links TRBV5-4 to TRBJ2-5, with D unclear. Looked up from germline, CDR1 is SGHNT and CDR2 is YYREEE (reference sequence). This CDR3 region has 13 residues. V lost 2 bases to trimming and J lost 1 base, with 6 bases between them. As DNA, the CDR3 is TGTGCCAGCAGCTTTCCCCCCCAAGAGACCCAGTACTTC. Its protein is CASSFPPQETQYF. Filled out from reference TRBV5-4 and TRBJ2-5, the complete variable domain reads ETGVTQSPTHLIKTRGQQVTLRCSSQSGHNTVSWYQQALGQGPQFIFQYYREEENGRGNFPPRFSGLQFPNYSSELNVNALELDDSALYLCASSFPPQETQYFGPGTRLLVL.

V is TRBV4-3 and J is TRBJ2-1; 9 bases line up with TRBD1. The V and J ends lost 1 base and 5 bases, in that order; junction bases with no gene match: 3. This CDR3 is built from 15 residues. Germline lookup yields CDR1 LGHNA and CDR2 YSLEER. CDR3 nucleotides: TGCGCCAGCAGCCAAGGAGGGACAGGGCACAATGAGCAGTTCTTC. It encodes CASSQGGTGHNEQFF.

The chain is built from TRBV19 and TRBJ1-6; D is ambiguous. The V end was cut by 5 bases, the J end by 7 bases, with 9 bases between. The CDR3 extends over 13 amino acids. CDR1 and CDR2 from the germline V gene are LNHDA and SQIVND (reference sequence). The CDR3 bases are TGTGCCAGTAGTTCGACGGGAAATTCACCCCTCCACTTT. Amino acids: CASSSTGNSPLHF.

This chain connects TRBV10-3 to TRBJ1-1, with 9 bases identical to TRBD1. The CDR3 runs to 15 residues. CDR1 and CDR2 (germline): ENHRY, SYGVKD. V shed 10 bases, J shed 0 bases, and the junction held 9 bases outside the gene matches. In DNA, the CDR3 is TGTGCCACGATGTCTGGACAGGGGATGAACACTGAAGCTTTCTTT. Amino acids: CATMSGQGMNTEAFF.

V usage is TRBV4-3 and J usage is TRBJ2-3; tentative D call: TRBD2 (7 bases). V was pared by 3 bases and J by 1 base, with 17 bases between. The germline V gene has CDR1 LGHNA and CDR2 YSLEER. The CDR3 extends over 17 amino acids. The CDR3 loop is CASSQQKGGGGTDTQYF. The CDR3 nucleotides read TGCGCCAGCAGCCAGCAAAAGGGAGGGGGGGGCACAGATACGCAGTATTTT.

This rearrangement joins TRBV7-2 to TRBJ2-7; no clear D. Germline V gene lookup returns CDR1 SGHTA and CDR2 FQGNSA. Trimming pared 2 bases from V and 8 bases from J, leaving 7 bases between. CDR3 length: 11 amino acids. The CDR3 coding sequence is TGTGCCAGCAGCTTAATGGGAAAGCAGTACTTC. Translated: CASSLMGKQYF.

This rearrangement joins TRBV27 to TRBJ2-3; D might be TRBD1 or TRBD2, each matching 5 bases. Trimming left V 6 bases short and J 3 bases short, with 10 bases between. The length of the CDR3 is 13 residues. Germline V gene sequence: CDR1 MNHEY, CDR2 SMNVEV (reference sequence). CDR3 in amino acids: CASSWDGTDTQYF. For the CDR3, the DNA is TGTGCCAGCAGCTGGGACGGAACAGATACGCAGTATTTT.

This clone was counted a single time. V is TRBV6-5 and J is TRBJ1-2, with D unclear. This CDR3 spans 12 amino acids. Trimming shortened V by 6 bases and J by 8 bases, and 13 bases separated the two germline ends. Germline CDR1 and CDR2: MNHEY and SVGAGI. The CDR3 region has the DNA TGTGCCAGCAGCCGACCCTCTGGGGGCTACACCTTC. This encodes CASSRPSGGYTF.

The chain is built from TRBV5-1 and TRBJ1-4; 9 nucleotides align to TRBD1. This CDR3 is 15 amino acids long. Germline loops: CDR1 SGHRS, CDR2 YFSETQ. V lost 4 bases and J lost 2; bases outside the gene matches: 3. CDR3 loop: CASSQQGATNEKLFF. CDR3 coding DNA: TGCGCCAGCAGCCAACAGGGGGCTACTAATGAAAAACTGTTTTTT. Variable domain in full (rest from reference TRBV5-1 and TRBJ1-4): KAGVTQTPRYLIKTRGQQVTLSCSPISGHRSVSWYQQTPGQGLQFLFEYFSETQRNKGNFPGRFSGRQFSNSRSEMNVSTLELGDSALYLCASSQQGATNEKLFFGSGTQLSVL.

The chain employs TRBV6-6 and TRBJ2-1, with D unclear. V lost 5 bases, J lost 5 bases, and 7 bases lay in between. The CDR3 consists of 12 residues. Looked up from germline, CDR1 is MNHNY and CDR2 is SVGAGI (reference sequence). CDR3 DNA: TGTGCCAGCAGTACCTTGGACAATGAGCAGTTCTTC. This codes for CASSTLDNEQFF.

The chain recombines TRBV7-9 with TRBJ2-5; TRBD1 is a possible D gene (6 bases). Looked up from germline, CDR1 is SEHNR and CDR2 is FQNEAQ (reference sequence). This CDR3 has 16 amino acids. V lost 5 bases, J lost 4 bases, and 20 bases lay in between. CDR3 residues: CASSPPFRQGLETQYF. The CDR3 nucleotides read TGTGCCAGCAGCCCCCCCTTCCGGCAGGGGCTAGAGACCCAGTACTTC. The whole variable domain, remainder taken from reference TRBV7-9 and TRBJ2-5, is DTGVSQNPRHKITKRGQNVTFRCDPISEHNRLYWYRQTLGQGPEFLTYFQNEAQLEKSRLLSDRFSAERPKGSFSTLEIQRTEQGDSAMYLCASSPPFRQGLETQYFGPGTRLLVL.

This clone was seen just once. This rearrangement joins TRBV20-1 to TRBJ1-1; tentative D call: TRBD1 (5 bases). The CDR3 has 12 amino acids. V was clipped by 3 bases and J by 6 bases, with 11 bases between them. Germline CDR1 DFQATT, CDR2 SNEGSKA (reference sequence). The CDR3 loop reads CSASSGRSEAFF. CDR3 nucleotides: TGCAGTGCTAGTTCAGGGAGGTCTGAAGCTTTCTTT.

The chain couples TRBV7-9 to TRBJ2-5; 8 bases line up with TRBD2. This CDR3 has 13 amino acids. J was trimmed by 5 bases and V by 7 bases; bases with no gene match: 6. CDR1 and CDR2 from the germline V gene are SEHNR and FQNEAQ (reference sequence). As DNA, the CDR3 is TGTGCCAGCAAAGCGGGAGTCGGGGAGACCCAGTACTTC. Translating gives CASKAGVGETQYF.

This sequence joins TRBV27 and TRBJ2-5; D remains ambiguous. V was clipped by 5 bases and J by 0 bases, with 4 bases between them. Germline V gives CDR1 MNHEY, CDR2 SMNVEV (reference sequence). The CDR3 totals 12 residues. The CDR3, as DNA: TGTGCCAGCAGTCCCAACCAAGAGACCCAGTACTTC. Translated, it gives CASSPNQETQYF.

The J gene is TRBJ2-7, the V gene TRBV4-1; D is unresolved. Trimming pared 4 bases from V and 5 bases from J, leaving 15 bases between. CDR1 is MGHRA and CDR2 is YSYEKL in the germline V gene. The CDR3 loop spans 14 amino acids. Here the CDR3 reads CASSPREESDEQYF. The CDR3 DNA reads as TGCGCCAGCAGCCCTCGCGAGGAATCCGACGAGCAGTACTTC.

This clone turned up a few times. This rearrangement joins TRBV5-4 to TRBJ2-2; either TRBD1 or TRBD2 may supply D (5 bases each). The CDR3 consists of 15 residues. Germline-derived CDR1 and CDR2 are SGHNT and YYREEE (reference sequence). The germline V and J ends were trimmed by 1 base and 6 bases, with 13 bases remaining between them. The CDR3 region has the DNA TGTGCCAGCAGCTTGTATGGGGGATTCTCCGGGGAGCTGTTTTTT. Translation: CASSLYGGFSGELFF.

V and J are TRBV28 and TRBJ2-7; TRBD2 matches 11 bases. The length of the CDR3 is 14 residues. Losses at the gene ends were 5 bases for V and 2 bases for J; bases not matched to a gene: 2. The germline CDR1 and CDR2 sequences are MDHEN and SYDVKM. DNA of the CDR3: TGTGCCAGCAGTGGGACTAGCGGTCCCTACGAGCAGTACTTC. Its translation is CASSGTSGPYEQYF.

This rearrangement joins TRBV13 to TRBJ1-2; 8 bases align to TRBD1. The junction had 10 bases not matched to a gene; V was cut back by 4 bases and J by 6 bases. The CDR3 is 15 residues long. The germline CDR1 and CDR2 sequences are PRHDT and FYEKMQ (reference sequence). The CDR3 region is CASSSQSAGGDGYTF. CDR3 sequence (DNA): TGTGCCAGCAGCTCCCAGTCCGCAGGGGGCGATGGCTACACCTTC. Supplemented by reference TRBV13 and TRBJ1-2, the full variable domain reads AAGVIQSPRHLIKEKRETATLKCYPIPRHDTVYWYQQGPGQDPQFLISFYEKMQSDKGSIPDRFSAQQFSDYHSELNMSSLELGDSALYFCASSSQSAGGDGYTFGSGTRLTVV.

About this clone: This specimen includes other DNA sequences encoding the same CDR3. The chain recombines TRBV10-1 with TRBJ2-2; D is possibly TRBD1 (6 bases). Germline V CDR1 and CDR2: WNHNN, SYGVQD (reference sequence). The CDR3 has 14 residues. V was clipped by 0 bases and J by 6 bases, with 8 bases between them. CDR3 loop: CASSESRGSGELFF. CDR3 DNA: TGCGCCAGCAGTGAGTCGAGGGGGTCCGGGGAGCTGTTTTTT.

In DNA form, the CDR3 reads TGTGCCAGCAGCCCAAGACAGGGGACAAACTATGGCTACACCTTC. This sequence encodes CASSPRQGTNYGYTF. This chain uses TRBV7-2 with TRBJ1-2; the match to TRBD1 covers 8 bases. V lost 5 bases, J lost 2 bases, and 7 bases stayed unmatched. Germline V gives CDR1 SGHTA, CDR2 FQGNSA. The CDR3 consists of 15 residues.

This clone occurred once. V and J are TRBV11-1 and TRBJ2-3; D gene ambiguous. This CDR3 is 13 amino acids long. Deletions cut 8 bases from V and 7 bases from J, with 16 bases between. Looked up from germline, CDR1 is SGHAT and CDR2 is FQDESV (reference sequence). This CDR3 reads CASASLGQNTQYF. Written as DNA, the CDR3 is TGTGCCAGCGCTTCATTAGGTCAAAATACGCAGTATTTT.

The chain uses TRBV9 and TRBJ2-1; tentatively, D is TRBD2 (5 bases). The CDR3 consists of 20 residues. The V and J ends lost 4 bases and 0 bases respectively, with 26 bases between them. Germline V CDR1 and CDR2: SGDLS, YYNGEE. CDR3 DNA sequence: TGTGCCAGCAGCCCCGATGGGCGGACCGGACTCCTTCGCTCCTACAATGAGCAGTTCTTC. Its protein is CASSPDGRTGLLRSYNEQFF.

The chain uses TRBV4-3 and TRBJ2-4; possibly TRBD1 for D (6 bases). The V end lost 1 base, the J end lost 8 bases, and 18 bases lay between the germline ends. Germline CDR1 is LGHNA and CDR2 is YSLEER. The CDR3 is made up of 16 amino acids. The CDR3 coding sequence is TGCGCCAGCAGCCAAGGAACCCCAGGGGCTGCGGACATTCAGTACTTC. Translation gives CASSQGTPGAADIQYF.

This chain joins TRBV20-1 and TRBJ2-1; D gene uncertain. Germline V lookup: CDR1 DFQATT, CDR2 SNEGSKA (reference sequence). V lost 5 bases and J 4 bases, leaving 6 bases between the germline ends. The CDR3 is 11 amino acids. In DNA form, the CDR3 reads TGCAGTGCTCCCGATTACAATGAGCAGTTCTTC. It encodes CSAPDYNEQFF.

V is TRBV9 and J is TRBJ1-1; D perhaps matches TRBD1 (5 bases). V lost 4 bases and J 0 bases, leaving 16 bases between the germline ends. The CDR3 extends over 16 amino acids. Germline V gene sequence: CDR1 SGDLS, CDR2 YYNGEE. The CDR3 loop is CASSQGLTTMNTEAFF. In nucleotides, the CDR3 is TGTGCCAGCAGCCAGGGACTTACAACCATGAACACTGAAGCTTTCTTT.

This clone was counted a single time. The rearrangement uses TRBV7-8 and TRBJ2-2, with D possibly being TRBD2 (5 bases). Germline values: CDR1 SGHVS, CDR2 FQNEAQ. The CDR3 is 16 residues long. V lost 1 base, J lost 0 bases, and 9 bases lay in between. The CDR3 sequence: CASSLVIGTNTGELFF. As DNA, the CDR3 is TGTGCCAGCAGCTTAGTTATCGGGACGAACACCGGGGAGCTGTTTTTT.